This section outlines one TCR beta chain sequence together with its context. The antigen is unknown. These data originate in a study of PD-L1 blockade in urothelial cancer. Study details: Per blood sample, T cells had a median of 141,255.

CDR1 and CDR2 from the germline V gene are MNHEY and SMNVEV (reference sequence). Trimming took 4 bases from V and 5 from J; bases not matched to a gene: 9. This CDR3 has 15 amino acids. The time point denotes: pretreatment peripheral blood. Study observations and caveats: Below-median TCR clonality that was measured in pretreatment blood predicted better survival.

The repertoire was sequenced with immunoSEQ multiplex PCR; TCRdb's copy has only in-frame clones and lacks some. The profile shows 90,000 or so clones, roughly 90% of them singletons. Sequencing was performed on PBMCs, taken around atezolizumab (anti-PD-L1) treatment. The chain is built from TRBV27 and TRBJ2-5; 8 nucleotides match TRBD2. This receptor was obtained from a man aged 60 to 75 with urothelial cancer. CDR3 amino acids: CASSSPGLGEETQYF. The CDR3 DNA sequence: TGTGCCAGCAGTTCCCCGGGACTAGGGGAGGAGACCCAGTACTTC.